A single sample gave rise to the 9 T cell receptor beta chains below, sequenced in a study of cytomegalovirus exposure and HLA in healthy donors. Researchers ran the PCR with 60 Vbeta and 13 Jbeta primers. Assay: immunoSEQ multiplex PCR; the TCRdb copy retains only in-frame clones and omits some. The sample shows 100,000 to 150,000 clones, 80% to 90% of them seen only once. Material for sequencing was PBMCs. The receptors derive from a woman aged 40 to 55 in good health and CMV-seropositive.

The rearrangement links TRBV5-1 to TRBJ2-1, with a possible D match to TRBD2 (6 bases). This CDR3 contains 18 residues. V was trimmed by 3 bases and J by 2 bases, leaving 21 bases between them. From germline, CDR1 is SGHRS and CDR2 YFSETQ. CDR3 DNA sequence: TGCGCCAGCAGCTCGATAAGCACCGGAGGCGGGACCTACAATGAGCAGTTCTTC. Translated, it gives CASSSISTGGGTYNEQFF.

This chain connects TRBV6-5 to TRBJ1-1; D is perhaps TRBD1 (6 bases). The V gene lost 6 bases and the J gene lost 0 bases, with 14 bases spanning the gap. The CDR3 has 15 amino acids. CDR1 is MNHEY, CDR2 SVGAGI, per germline. DNA of the CDR3: TGTGCCAGCAGCTCACGGACAGCTATGAACACTGAAGCTTTCTTT. Its protein is CASSSRTAMNTEAFF.

This clone was detected once. This chain connects TRBV4-3 to TRBJ1-1; tentatively, D is TRBD1 (5 bases). This CDR3 has 16 amino acids. Germline V gene data show CDR1 as LGHNA and CDR2 as YSLEER. Deletions cut 0 bases from V and 2 bases from J, with 13 bases between. This chain's CDR3 is CASSQDSEGQNTEAFF. The CDR3 DNA follows: TGCGCCAGCAGCCAAGATTCGGAGGGGCAAAACACTGAAGCTTTCTTT.

In the case of this clone: The germline gene is not matched at one end of the junction; a read error may be the cause. The chain employs TRBV7-9 and TRBJ1-2; D perhaps matches TRBD1 (5 bases). Germline CDR1 is SEHNR and CDR2 is FQNEAQ (reference sequence). There are 12 residues in the CDR3. CDR3 nucleotides: TGTTCCAGCAGCTTCGCGGGGGGTGGCTACACCTTC. This sequence encodes CSSSFAGGGYTF.

This chain connects TRBV13 to TRBJ2-3; TRBD2 matches 8 bases. Germline lookup yields CDR1 PRHDT and CDR2 FYEKMQ (reference sequence). The CDR3 extends over 15 amino acids. With 2 bases clipped from V and 4 bases from J, the junction kept 5 bases outside the gene matches. DNA of the CDR3: TGTGCCAGCAGCTTACCGGGGGGGCGTCCAGATACGCAGTATTTT. It encodes CASSLPGGRPDTQYF.

V gene TRBV19 combines with J gene TRBJ1-2; a weak D match, TRBD1 (5 bases). The germline V gene has CDR1 LNHDA and CDR2 SQIVND (reference sequence). Trimming removed 11 bases from V and 7 bases from J, with 23 bases in between. The CDR3 totals 14 residues. CDR3 sequence reads: CACQGGAVRGGYTF. The CDR3 DNA sequence: TGTGCCTGCCAAGGAGGGGCGGTAAGGGGTGGCTACACCTTC.

V is TRBV7-8 and J is TRBJ1-1, with D perhaps matching TRBD1 (6 bases). CDR1 and CDR2 (germline): SGHVS, FQNEAQ. Trimming pared 6 bases from V and 1 base from J, leaving 15 bases between. This CDR3 has 15 residues. Here the CDR3 reads CASRYNRVGNTEAFF. In DNA form, the CDR3 reads TGTGCCAGCAGATACAACAGGGTGGGGAACACTGAAGCTTTCTTT.

The chain has TRBV5-1 and TRBJ1-1; D is undetermined. The CDR3 is 15 residues long. The ends were cut back, 1 base at V and 0 bases at J, with 10 bases in the middle. Looked up from germline, CDR1 is SGHRS and CDR2 is YFSETQ. CDR3 loop: CASSLSVTLNTEAFF. CDR3 DNA: TGCGCCAGCAGCTTGAGCGTAACCCTGAACACTGAAGCTTTCTTT.

This clone was seen more than once but under ten times. The chain employs TRBV5-4 and TRBJ1-2; 10 bases are shared with TRBD1. Germline assignment: CDR1 SGHNT and CDR2 YYREEE (reference sequence). Trimming took 5 bases from V and 5 from J; bases not matched to a gene: 6. This CDR3 spans 14 amino acids. The CDR3 DNA reads as TGTGCCAGCAGGGGCTGGGACAGGGGATATGGCTACACCTTC. This gives the protein CASRGWDRGYGYTF. The variable domain in full, completed from reference TRBV5-4 and TRBJ1-2, reads ETGVTQSPTHLIKTRGQQVTLRCSSQSGHNTVSWYQQALGQGPQFIFQYYREEENGRGNFPPRFSGLQFPNYSSELNVNALELDDSALYLCASRGWDRGYGYTFGSGTRLTVV.